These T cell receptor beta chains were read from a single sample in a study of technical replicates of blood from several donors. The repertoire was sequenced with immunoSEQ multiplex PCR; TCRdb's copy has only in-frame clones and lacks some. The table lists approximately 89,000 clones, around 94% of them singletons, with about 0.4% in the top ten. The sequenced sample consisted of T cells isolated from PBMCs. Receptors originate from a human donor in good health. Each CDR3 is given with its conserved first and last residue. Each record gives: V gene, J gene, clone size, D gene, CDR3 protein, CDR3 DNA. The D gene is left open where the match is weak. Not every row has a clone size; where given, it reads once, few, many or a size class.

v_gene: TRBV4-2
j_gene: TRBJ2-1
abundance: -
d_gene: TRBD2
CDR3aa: CASSQTSAYEQFF
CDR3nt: TGTGCCAGCAGCCAGACTAGCGCCTATGAGCAGTTCTTC

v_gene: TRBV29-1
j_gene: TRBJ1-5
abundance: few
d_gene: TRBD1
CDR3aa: CSVTGQGDQPQHF
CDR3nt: TGCAGCGTGACGGGACAGGGGGATCAGCCCCAGCATTTT

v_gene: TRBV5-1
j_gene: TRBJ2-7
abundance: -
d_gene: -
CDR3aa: CASSLGLNYEQYF
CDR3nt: TGCGCCAGCAGCTTGGGACTCAACTACGAGCAGTACTTC

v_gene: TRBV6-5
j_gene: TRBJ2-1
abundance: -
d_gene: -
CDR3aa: CASRIRGAGNEQFF
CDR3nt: TGTGCCAGCAGGATTCGGGGGGCAGGGAATGAGCAGTTCTTC

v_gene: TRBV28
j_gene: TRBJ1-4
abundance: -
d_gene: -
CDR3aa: CASSLRSRAGLFF
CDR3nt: TGTGCCAGCAGTTTGAGATCCAGGGCAGGACTGTTTTTT

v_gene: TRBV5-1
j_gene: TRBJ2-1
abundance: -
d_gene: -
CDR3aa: CASSTDRNNEQFF
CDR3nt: TGCGCCAGCAGCACCGACAGGAACAATGAGCAGTTCTTC

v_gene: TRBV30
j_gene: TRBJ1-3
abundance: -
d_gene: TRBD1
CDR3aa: CAWTLETGKKGNTIYF
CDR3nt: TGTGCCTGGACCCTAGAGACAGGGAAAAAAGGAAACACCATATATTTT

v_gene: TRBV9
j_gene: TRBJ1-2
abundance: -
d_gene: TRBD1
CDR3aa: CASSVGLIGGGQAFYGYTF
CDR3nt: TGTGCCAGCAGCGTAGGACTTATTGGGGGGGGACAGGCATTCTATGGCTACACCTTC

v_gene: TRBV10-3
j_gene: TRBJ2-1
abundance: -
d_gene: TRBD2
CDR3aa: CAISLAGGLNEQFF
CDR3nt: TGTGCCATCAGCCTAGCGGGAGGCCTTAATGAGCAGTTCTTC

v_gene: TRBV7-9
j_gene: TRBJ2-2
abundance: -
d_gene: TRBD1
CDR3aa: CASSTTQGANTGELFF
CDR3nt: TGTGCCAGCAGCACGACACAGGGGGCAAACACCGGGGAGCTGTTTTTT

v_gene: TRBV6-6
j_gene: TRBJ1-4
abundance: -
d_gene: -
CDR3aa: CASSRDSYQEKLFF
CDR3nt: TGTGCCAGCAGTCGGGACTCATACCAGGAAAAACTGTTTTTT

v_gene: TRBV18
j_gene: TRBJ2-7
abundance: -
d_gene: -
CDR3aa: CASSGATREQYF
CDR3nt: TGTGCCAGCTCAGGAGCAACGCGCGAGCAGTACTTC

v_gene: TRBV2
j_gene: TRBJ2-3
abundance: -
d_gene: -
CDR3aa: CASSDSASTDTQYF
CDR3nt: TGTGCCAGCAGTGATAGCGCTAGCACAGATACGCAGTATTTT

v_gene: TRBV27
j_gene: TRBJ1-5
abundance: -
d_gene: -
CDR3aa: CASSLFAGDNNQPQHF
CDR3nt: TGTGCCAGCAGTTTATTCGCAGGGGACAACAATCAGCCCCAGCATTTT

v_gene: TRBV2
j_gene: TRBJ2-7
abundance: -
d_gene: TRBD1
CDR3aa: CASSDGTGGAREQYF
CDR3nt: TGTGCCAGCAGTGATGGGACAGGGGGCGCAAGGGAGCAGTACTTC

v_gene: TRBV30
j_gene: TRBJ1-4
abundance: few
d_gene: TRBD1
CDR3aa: CASTGGQGAREKLFF
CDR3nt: TGTGCCTCAACTGGGGGACAGGGGGCGAGGGAAAAACTGTTTTTT

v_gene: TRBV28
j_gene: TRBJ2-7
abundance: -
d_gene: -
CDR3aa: CASYGAYEQYF
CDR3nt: TGTGCCAGCTACGGGGCCTACGAGCAGTACTTC

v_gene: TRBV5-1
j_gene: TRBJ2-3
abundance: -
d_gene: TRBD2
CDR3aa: CASSPIAGGTDTQYF
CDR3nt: TGCGCCAGCAGCCCAATAGCGGGAGGAACAGATACGCAGTATTTT

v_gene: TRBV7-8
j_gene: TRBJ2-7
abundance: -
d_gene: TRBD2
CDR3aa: CASSWSGRTLYEQYF
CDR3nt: TGTGCCAGCAGTTGGAGCGGGAGGACCCTTTACGAGCAGTACTTC

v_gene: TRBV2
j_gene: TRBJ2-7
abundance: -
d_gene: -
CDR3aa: CASTAPGEFDEQYF
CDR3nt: TGTGCCAGCACCGCCCCAGGGGAATTCGACGAGCAGTACTTC

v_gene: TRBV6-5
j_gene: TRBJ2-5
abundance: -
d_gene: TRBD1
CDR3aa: CASSSGGTQYF
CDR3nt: TGTGCCAGCAGTTCAGGGGGGACCCAGTACTTC

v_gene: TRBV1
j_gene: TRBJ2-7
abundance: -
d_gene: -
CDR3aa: CTSSQGLLPSYEQYF
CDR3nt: TGCACCAGCAGCCAAGGACTCCTACCCTCCTACGAGCAGTACTTC